Following are 28 T cell receptor beta chains from one sample sequenced in a study of shared clonotypes between healthy human individuals (dated by TCRdb to the early 2020s). CD8 naive samples consisted of CD45RO-negative cells that were positively selected for CCR7, yielding a CD45RA+CCR7+ population without TemRA cells. The library was made by the immunoSEQ multiplex PCR assay. TCRdb re-hosts the immuneACCESS table, in-frame sequences only. Its copies lack some clones; in the studies checked, an unresolved V gene accounts for under half of them, and the cause for the rest is not known. Within this sample are some 2 million clones, with just under 95% of them counted one time only. 1.1% of the sample belongs to the ten largest clones. Sample: naive CD8+ T cells sorted from blood. The label giving this sample's cell subset or site can be read as: CD45RA+CCR7+. The receptors were gathered from a man in his late teens or twenties in good health.

This sequence joins TRBV28 and TRBJ2-7; D ambiguous. Trimming left V 4 bases short and J 2 bases short, with 15 bases between. Germline V gene data show CDR1 as MDHEN and CDR2 as SYDVKM. The CDR3 runs 15 residues. The CDR3 sequence: CASSSSRGMPYEQYF. In nucleotides, the CDR3 is TGTGCCAGCAGTTCCTCAAGAGGTATGCCCTACGAGCAGTACTTC.

The chain is built from TRBV7-9 and TRBJ1-6; D is uncertain. Trimming shortened V by 1 base and J by 6 bases, and 13 bases separated the two germline ends. The germline CDR1 and CDR2 sequences are SEHNR and FQNEAQ (reference sequence). The CDR3 contains 16 residues. CDR3 nucleotides: TGTGCCAGCAGCTTAGAACCGGTTGACCCTAATTCACCCCTCCACTTT. Its translation: CASSLEPVDPNSPLHF.

The chain combines TRBV27 with TRBJ1-1, with a weak D call TRBD1 (5 bases). The CDR3 runs 14 residues. Trimming removed 5 bases from V and 1 base from J, with 11 bases in between. Looked up from germline, CDR1 is MNHEY and CDR2 is SMNVEV (reference sequence). The chain's CDR3 is CASSTRDWNTEAFF. Written as DNA, the CDR3 is TGTGCCAGCAGTACCCGGGACTGGAACACTGAAGCTTTCTTT.

The V call is TRBV6-1, the J call TRBJ1-4; D is perhaps TRBD1 (5 bases). CDR3 length equals 15 residues. V lost 3 bases and J 6 bases, leaving 14 bases between the germline ends. From germline, CDR1 is MNHNS and CDR2 SASEGT. CDR3 in DNA: TGTGCCAGCAGTGACTCTGGGGGGGAAGATGAAAAACTGTTTTTT. It encodes CASSDSGGEDEKLFF.

Concerning this clone itself: Within the sample, other DNA sequences also encode this same CDR3. The CDR3 DNA follows: TGTGCCAGCAGTGTTAGGGGCTACGAGCAGTACTTC. Amino acids: CASSVRGYEQYF. The rearrangement links TRBV6-1 to TRBJ2-7; D may be TRBD1 (5 bases). This CDR3 is 12 amino acids long. Trimming pared 4 bases from V and 3 bases from J, leaving 7 bases between. Germline CDR1 reads MNHNS; CDR2 reads SASEGT.

The chain has TRBV5-1 and TRBJ1-1; a possible D gene is TRBD1 (5 bases). The CDR3 contains 13 residues. Per the germline V gene, CDR1 is SGHRS and CDR2 is YFSETQ. The V end was cut by 4 bases, the J end by 7 bases, with 14 bases between. CDR3 nucleotides: TGCGCCAGCAGCCTTGGGACGGACGGTGAAGCTTTCTTT. This translates into CASSLGTDGEAFF.

The chain is built from TRBV10-2 and TRBJ1-5, with D maybe TRBD1 (5 bases). This CDR3 is built from 12 residues. Germline V gives CDR1 WSHSY, CDR2 SAAADI. V was trimmed by 6 bases and J by 9 bases, leaving 12 bases between them. The CDR3 reads CASRDGGPPQHF. For the CDR3, the DNA is TGCGCCAGCAGGGACGGGGGTCCGCCCCAGCATTTT.

The chain recombines TRBV5-1 with TRBJ2-7; 7 bases are shared with TRBD1. The CDR3 is made up of 13 amino acids. Germline-derived CDR1 and CDR2 are SGHRS and YFSETQ. Trimming cost V 4 bases and J 6 bases; bases outside gene matches: 7. The CDR3 protein is CASSQDRRSEQYF. The CDR3 DNA follows: TGCGCCAGCAGCCAGGACAGGAGAAGCGAGCAGTACTTC. The whole variable domain, filled in from reference TRBV5-1 and TRBJ2-7, reads KAGVTQTPRYLIKTRGQQVTLSCSPISGHRSVSWYQQTPGQGLQFLFEYFSETQRNKGNFPGRFSGRQFSNSRSEMNVSTLELGDSALYLCASSQDRRSEQYFGPGTRLTVT.

Written as DNA, the CDR3 is TGTGCCAGCAGCGCAAGCAGGACTAGCAAAGAGAATGAGCAGTTCTTC. Protein sequence: CASSASRTSKENEQFF. The V gene is TRBV13, the J gene TRBJ2-1; 8 bases agree with TRBD2. The CDR3 runs 16 residues. Germline-derived CDR1 and CDR2 are PRHDT and FYEKMQ (reference sequence). J lost 7 bases, V lost 5 bases, and 13 bases had no gene match.

The rearrangement links TRBV19 to TRBJ2-1; D ambiguous. Germline CDR1 and CDR2: LNHDA and SQIVND (reference sequence). Trimming removed 1 base from V and 0 bases from J, with 13 bases in between. The CDR3 length is 17 residues. CDR3 bases: TGTGCCAGTAGTATAGTTCCCTGGGGAAGCTCCTACAATGAGCAGTTCTTC. This encodes CASSIVPWGSSYNEQFF. Full variable domain (missing parts from reference TRBV19 and TRBJ2-1): DGGITQSPKYLFRKEGQNVTLSCEQNLNHDAMYWYRQDPGQGLRLIYYSQIVNDFQKGDIAEGYSVSREKKESFPLTVTSAQKNPTAFYLCASSIVPWGSSYNEQFFGPGTRLTVL.

The chain uses TRBV4-1 and TRBJ2-1, with unresolved D. Germline V gene sequence: CDR1 MGHRA, CDR2 YSYEKL. The germline V and J ends were trimmed by 0 bases and 10 bases, with 7 bases remaining between them. The CDR3 runs to 12 residues. DNA for the CDR3: TGCGCCAGCAGCCAAGAGGGAAGCGAGCAGTTCTTC. This codes for CASSQEGSEQFF.

The rearrangement uses TRBV5-6 and TRBJ1-5; tentatively, D is TRBD1 (6 bases). Per the germline V gene, CDR1 is SGHDT and CDR2 is YYEEEE. V lost 0 bases and J lost 6, with 10 bases in between. The CDR3 loop spans 14 amino acids. The CDR3 coding sequence is TGTGCCAGCAGCTTGGGTGGGGGGCCTCAGCCCCAGCATTTT. This encodes CASSLGGGPQPQHF.

The rearrangement uses TRBV5-6 and TRBJ1-3; the match to TRBD1 covers 7 bases. This CDR3 spans 16 amino acids. The germline CDR1 and CDR2 sequences are SGHDT and YYEEEE. V was pared by 4 bases and J by 3 bases, with 10 bases of the junction left unmatched. CDR3 residues: CASSPMTGWDGNTIYF. The CDR3 region has the DNA TGTGCCAGCAGCCCGATGACAGGGTGGGATGGAAACACCATATATTTT.

This rearrangement joins TRBV5-8 to TRBJ2-5; the match to TRBD2 covers 7 bases. Losses at the gene ends were 4 bases for V and 1 base for J; bases not matched to a gene: 10. The CDR3 totals 16 residues. Germline V gene sequence: CDR1 SGHTS, CDR2 YDEGEE. The CDR3 loop is CASSLGWLAAQETQYF. DNA for the CDR3: TGTGCCAGCAGCCTGGGTTGGCTAGCGGCCCAAGAGACCCAGTACTTC.

In its sample, this clone was seen a few times. The V call is TRBV19, the J call TRBJ2-2; D gene ambiguous. Germline lookup yields CDR1 LNHDA and CDR2 SQIVND (reference sequence). The V end lost 7 bases, the J end lost 1 base, and 7 bases lay between the germline ends. The CDR3 consists of 13 residues. The CDR3 sequence is CASIPQNTGELFF. CDR3 DNA sequence: TGTGCCAGTATCCCACAGAACACCGGGGAGCTGTTTTTT. The full variable domain, its missing parts supplied by reference TRBV19 and TRBJ2-2, is DGGITQSPKYLFRKEGQNVTLSCEQNLNHDAMYWYRQDPGQGLRLIYYSQIVNDFQKGDIAEGYSVSREKKESFPLTVTSAQKNPTAFYLCASIPQNTGELFFGEGSRLTVL.

V and J are TRBV30 and TRBJ1-1; TRBD1 is a possible D gene (5 bases). Germline V CDR1 and CDR2: GTSNPN, SVGIG (reference sequence). The V gene lost 4 bases and the J gene lost 6 bases, with 15 bases spanning the gap. The CDR3 is 13 amino acids. CDR3 coding DNA: TGTGCCTGGACCATCGTGAGGGGTTCTGAAGCTTTCTTT. Translating gives CAWTIVRGSEAFF.

On this clone: This sample also contains other DNA sequences that code for the same CDR3. This rearrangement joins TRBV27 to TRBJ2-1; tentatively, D is TRBD2 (5 bases). V lost 2 bases to trimming and J lost 8 bases, with 7 bases between them. CDR1 MNHEY and CDR2 SMNVEV come from the germline V gene (reference sequence). The CDR3 is made up of 12 amino acids. CDR3 DNA sequence: TGTGCCAGCAGTTTAGGCGGGCATGAGCAGTTCTTC. Encoded protein: CASSLGGHEQFF.

V and J are TRBV28 and TRBJ1-4; D gene unclear. Trimming left V 5 bases short and J 7 bases short, with 14 bases between. Germline CDR1 is MDHEN and CDR2 is SYDVKM. The CDR3 covers 14 residues. CDR3 sequence: CASSHRQYLEKLFF. CDR3 coding DNA: TGTGCCAGCAGTCATCGGCAGTATCTTGAAAAACTGTTTTTT.

This clone was found a few times. The chain combines TRBV7-2 with TRBJ1-2; unclear D gene. V was clipped by 5 bases and J by 5 bases, with 12 bases between them. The CDR3 totals 13 residues. Germline V gene sequence: CDR1 SGHTA, CDR2 FQGNSA. CDR3 coding DNA: TGTGCCAGCAGCCAAAGCCTTTTTTATGGCTACACCTTC. Translating it yields CASSQSLFYGYTF.

This chain connects TRBV7-9 to TRBJ2-7; weak D call: TRBD1 (6 bases). The CDR3 is made up of 16 amino acids. Trimming cost V 5 bases and J 4 bases, with 21 bases left between them. Germline V gene data show CDR1 as SEHNR and CDR2 as FQNEAQ (reference sequence). The CDR3 loop is CASSPRTEFPLYEQYF. CDR3 coding DNA: TGTGCCAGCAGCCCAAGGACAGAGTTCCCCCTTTACGAGCAGTACTTC.

V gene TRBV19 combines with J gene TRBJ1-2; D call uncertain. Between the trimmed V and J ends, which lost 2 bases and 2 bases, there was a span of 15 bases. The CDR3 length is 16 residues. From germline, CDR1 is LNHDA and CDR2 SQIVND (reference sequence). The DNA of the CDR3 is TGTGCCAGTAGTATAATGGCCGGCCAGCTAAACTATGGCTACACCTTC. Residues: CASSIMAGQLNYGYTF.

CDR3 residues: CAISEVPVASRNEQFF. The CDR3, as DNA: TGTGCCATCAGTGAGGTTCCTGTGGCCAGTCGGAATGAGCAGTTCTTC. The chain combines TRBV10-3 with TRBJ2-1; D not resolved. Per germline, CDR1 ENHRY and CDR2 SYGVKD. Between the trimmed V and J ends, which lost 2 bases and 7 bases, there was a span of 18 bases. The CDR3 contains 16 residues.

In the case of this clone: This specimen includes other DNA sequences encoding the same CDR3. The chain carries TRBV11-2 and TRBJ2-7; a possible D gene is TRBD2 (6 bases). The V end was cut by 4 bases, the J end by 6 bases, with 10 bases between. The V gene's germline CDR1 is SGHAT and CDR2 FQNNGV. CDR3 size: 12 residues. The CDR3 loop reads CASSSRGSEQYF. DNA of the CDR3: TGTGCCAGCAGCTCCCGGGGGTCCGAGCAGTACTTC.

V gene TRBV19 combines with J gene TRBJ2-7; a possible D gene is TRBD1 (5 bases). V was pared by 3 bases and J by 3 bases, with 12 bases between. Per the germline V gene, CDR1 is LNHDA and CDR2 is SQIVND (reference sequence). CDR3 size: 14 residues. CDR3 sequence (DNA): TGTGCCAGTAGTATTGGTGACAGTTACTACGAGCAGTACTTC. Residues: CASSIGDSYYEQYF.

J is TRBJ1-2 and V is TRBV6-5; TRBD1 matches at 7 bases. Germline V lookup: CDR1 MNHEY, CDR2 SVGAGI. V shed 8 bases and J 5 bases; nucleotides not matched to a gene: 14. The CDR3 consists of 15 residues. The CDR3 loop reads CASSSIDRVGYGYTF. DNA of the CDR3: TGTGCCAGCTCTTCCATTGACAGGGTAGGGTATGGCTACACCTTC.

The chain recombines TRBV10-3 with TRBJ1-1; D uncertain. The CDR3 extends over 16 amino acids. CDR1 and CDR2 (germline): ENHRY, SYGVKD. The ends were cut back, 2 bases at V and 0 bases at J, with 13 bases in the middle. The CDR3 DNA follows: TGTGCCATCAGTGAGGGATCCGTCTTATTGAACACTGAAGCTTTCTTT. It encodes CAISEGSVLLNTEAFF.

This rearrangement joins TRBV30 to TRBJ2-3; D unresolved. CDR3 size: 14 residues. Trimming shortened V by 2 bases and J by 0 bases, and 9 bases separated the two germline ends. Germline assignment: CDR1 GTSNPN and CDR2 SVGIG (reference sequence). CDR3 region: CAWSSSLSTDTQYF. CDR3 nucleotide sequence: TGTGCCTGGAGTTCCTCTTTAAGCACAGATACGCAGTATTTT.

The chain is built from TRBV6-6 and TRBJ2-7; 10 bases match TRBD1. The CDR3 totals 14 residues. Trimming took 2 bases from V and 5 from J; bases not matched to a gene: 3. Per germline, CDR1 MNHNY and CDR2 SVGAGI (reference sequence). For the CDR3, the DNA is TGTGCCAGCAGTTACAGGGGACAGGGGAACGAGCAGTACTTC. It translates to CASSYRGQGNEQYF.